The TCR beta chain under discussion was sequenced for a study of control samples from healthy donors and cancer patients. TCRdb keeps only in-frame clones here, not all; method: immunoSEQ multiplex PCR. The table includes some 140,000 clones, approximately 92% detected once. The CDR3 is 15 residues long. The V end was cut by 6 bases, the J end by 5 bases, with 19 bases between. CDR1 is MNHEY, CDR2 SVGAGI, per germline. The sequence was obtained from a man between 25 and 39 years old in good health. The genes are TRBV6-5 and TRBJ1-2; possibly TRBD1 for D (5 bases). The sample taken for sequencing was blood. The DNA of the CDR3 is TGTGCCAGCAGCGGACCGACATTGCGGGGGTATGGCTACACCTTC. Its translation: CASSGPTLRGYGYTF.